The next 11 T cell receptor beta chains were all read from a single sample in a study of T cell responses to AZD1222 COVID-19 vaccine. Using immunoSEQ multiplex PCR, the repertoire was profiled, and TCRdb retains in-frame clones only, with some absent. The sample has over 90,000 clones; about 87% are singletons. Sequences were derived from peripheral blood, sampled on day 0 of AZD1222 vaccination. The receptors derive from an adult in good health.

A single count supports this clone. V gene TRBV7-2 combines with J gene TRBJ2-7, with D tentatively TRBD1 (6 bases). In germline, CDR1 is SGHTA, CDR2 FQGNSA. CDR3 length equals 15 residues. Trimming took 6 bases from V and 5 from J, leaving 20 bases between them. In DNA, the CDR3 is TGTGCCAGCAGAAAATGGACAGTTCAAGGTGACGAGCAGTACTTC. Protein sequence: CASRKWTVQGDEQYF.

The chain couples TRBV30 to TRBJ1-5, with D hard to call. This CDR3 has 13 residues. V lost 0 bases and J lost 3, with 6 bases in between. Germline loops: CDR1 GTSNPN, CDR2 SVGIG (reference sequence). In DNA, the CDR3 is TGTGCCTGGAGTGTAAGCCTCAATCAGCCCCAGCATTTT. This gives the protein CAWSVSLNQPQHF.

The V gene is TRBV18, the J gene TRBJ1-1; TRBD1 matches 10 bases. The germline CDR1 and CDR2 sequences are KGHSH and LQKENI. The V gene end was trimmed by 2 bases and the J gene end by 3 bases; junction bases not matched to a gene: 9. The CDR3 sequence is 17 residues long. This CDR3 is CASSPVGTGDRHTEAFF. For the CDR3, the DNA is TGTGCCAGCTCACCAGTTGGGACAGGGGATCGGCACACTGAAGCTTTCTTT.

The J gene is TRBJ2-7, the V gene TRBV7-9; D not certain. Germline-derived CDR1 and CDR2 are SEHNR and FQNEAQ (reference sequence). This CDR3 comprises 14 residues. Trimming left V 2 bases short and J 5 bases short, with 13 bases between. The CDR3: CASSLWPSIHEQYF. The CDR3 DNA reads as TGTGCCAGCAGCTTATGGCCCAGTATCCACGAGCAGTACTTC.

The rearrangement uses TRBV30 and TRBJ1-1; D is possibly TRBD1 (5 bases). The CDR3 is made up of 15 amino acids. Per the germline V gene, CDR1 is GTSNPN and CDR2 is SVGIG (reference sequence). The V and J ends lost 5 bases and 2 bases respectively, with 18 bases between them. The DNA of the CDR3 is TGTGCCTGGTCGTGCGGGGGGGGTAGAAACACTGAAGCTTTCTTT. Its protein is CAWSCGGGRNTEAFF. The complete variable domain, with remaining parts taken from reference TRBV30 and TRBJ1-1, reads SQTIHQWPATLVQPVGSPLSLECTVEGTSNPNLYWYRQAAGRGLQLLFYSVGIGQISSEVPQNLSASRPQDRQFILSSKKLLLSDSGFYLCAWSCGGGRNTEAFFGQGTRLTVV.

CDR3 region: CASSPGTSGRNIQYF. The CDR3 DNA sequence: TGTGCCAGTAGCCCTGGGACTAGCGGGAGAAACATTCAGTACTTC. This sequence joins TRBV19 and TRBJ2-4, with 14 bases matching TRBD2. CDR3 size: 15 residues. V was pared by 6 bases and J by 6 bases, with 4 bases of the junction left unmatched. Germline V CDR1 and CDR2: LNHDA, SQIVND (reference sequence).

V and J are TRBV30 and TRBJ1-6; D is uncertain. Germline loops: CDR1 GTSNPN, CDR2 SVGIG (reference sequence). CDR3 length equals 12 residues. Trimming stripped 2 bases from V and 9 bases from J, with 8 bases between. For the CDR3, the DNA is TGTGCCTGGAGTCGGGTCGCTTCACCCCTCCACTTT. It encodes CAWSRVASPLHF.

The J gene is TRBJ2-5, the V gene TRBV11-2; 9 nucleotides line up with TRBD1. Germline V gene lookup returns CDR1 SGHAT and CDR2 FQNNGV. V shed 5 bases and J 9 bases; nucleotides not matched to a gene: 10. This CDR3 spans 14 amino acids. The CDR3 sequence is CASSRGTGIFAQYF. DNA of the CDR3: TGTGCCAGCAGCAGAGGGACAGGGATATTTGCCCAGTACTTC. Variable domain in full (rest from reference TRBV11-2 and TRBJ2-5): EAGVAQSPRYKIIEKRQSVAFWCNPISGHATLYWYQQILGQGPKLLIQFQNNGVVDDSQLPKDRFSAERLKGVDSTLKIQPAKLEDSAVYLCASSRGTGIFAQYFGPGTRLLVL.

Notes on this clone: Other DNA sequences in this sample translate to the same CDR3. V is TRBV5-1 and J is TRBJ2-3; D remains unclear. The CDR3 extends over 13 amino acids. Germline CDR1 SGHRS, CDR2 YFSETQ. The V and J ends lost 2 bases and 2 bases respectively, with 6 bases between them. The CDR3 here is CASSLAATDTQYF. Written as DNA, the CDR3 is TGCGCCAGCAGCTTAGCCGCCACAGATACGCAGTATTTT.

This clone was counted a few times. The CDR3 DNA reads TGTGCCAGCAGCCTAACAGGGAGTAATGAAAAACTGTTTTTT. Translation: CASSLTGSNEKLFF. This rearrangement joins TRBV3-1 (or the pseudogene TRBV3-2) to TRBJ1-4, with D perhaps matching TRBD1 (6 bases). The CDR3 totals 14 residues. Trimming removed 4 bases at V and 4 bases at J, with 10 bases between. Germline CDR1 is LGHDT and CDR2 is YNNKEL (reference sequence).

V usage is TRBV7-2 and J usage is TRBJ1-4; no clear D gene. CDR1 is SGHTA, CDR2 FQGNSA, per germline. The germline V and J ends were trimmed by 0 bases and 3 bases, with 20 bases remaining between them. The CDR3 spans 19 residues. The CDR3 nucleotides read TGTGCCAGCAGCTTAGCGTTGGACGTGGTTGGGATCCCTAATGAAAAACTGTTTTTT. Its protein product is CASSLALDVVGIPNEKLFF.